Following are 5 T cell receptor beta chains from one sample sequenced in a study of T-cell memory formation after mild COVID-19. TCRdb redid the calling of the 5' RACE reads with MiXCR, one entry per CDR3 protein. The sample has a few hundred thousand distinct CDR3 sequences, under 25% seen once. The sample was PBMCs or a T cell subset sorted from them (not recorded which). The receptors stem from an adult woman who had mild COVID-19 (a few samples of this study predate the infection). Cell type and time point are not known.

This sequence joins TRBV14 and TRBJ1-1; TRBD1 is a possible D gene (5 bases). Germline V gene sequence: CDR1 SGHDN, CDR2 FVKESK. The CDR3 totals 14 residues. The V and J ends lost 1 base and 4 bases respectively, with 10 bases between them. The CDR3 DNA is TGTGCCAGCAGCCAAGGGAGGGGAAGCACTGAAGCTTTCTTT. This translates into CASSQGRGSTEAFF. Supplemented by reference TRBV14 and TRBJ1-1, the full variable domain reads EAGVTQFPSHSVIEKGQTVTLRCDPISGHDNLYWYRRVMGKEIKFLLHFVKESKQDESGMPNNRFLAERTGGTYSTLKVQPAELEDSGVYFCASSQGRGSTEAFFGQGTRLTVV.

The chain uses TRBV2 and TRBJ2-4; 7 bases align to TRBD2. The germline V gene encodes CDR1 SNHLY and CDR2 FYNNEI. This CDR3 comprises 14 residues. Unmatched junction bases numbered 5, after V lost 1 base and J lost 8 bases. The CDR3 DNA is TGTGCCAGCAGTGAAGAACCGGGGAGGGACATTCAGTACTTC. Encoded protein: CASSEEPGRDIQYF.

A few counts support this clonotype. The CDR3 region is CASSVEAFPTGELFF. The CDR3 nucleotides are TGTGCCAGCAGCGTAGAAGCCTTCCCCACCGGGGAGCTGTTTTTT. The V gene is TRBV9, the J gene TRBJ2-2; no firm D call. The CDR3 length is 15 residues. V lost 0 bases to trimming and J lost 4 bases, with 10 bases between them. Per germline, CDR1 SGDLS and CDR2 YYNGEE.

This clonotype was observed a few times. The rearrangement joins TRBV24-1 to TRBJ2-2; perhaps TRBD2 as D (6 bases). This CDR3 has 15 residues. Trimming shortened V by 1 base and J by 2 bases, and 7 bases separated the two germline ends. Germline CDR1 and CDR2: KGHDR and SFDVKD. CDR3 DNA sequence: TGTGCCACCAGTGATTTCGGACTAAACACCGGGGAGCTGTTTTTT. Protein sequence: CATSDFGLNTGELFF.

This clonotype appeared once. This chain uses TRBV29-1 with TRBJ1-2; TRBD1 agrees at 7 bases. The CDR3 extends over 15 amino acids. V dropped 4 bases and J dropped 0; count of bases not matched to a gene: 8. Per germline, CDR1 SQVTM and CDR2 ANQGSEA. CDR3 sequence (DNA): TGCAGCGTTGGAGGGGTCGACAGGGCTAACTATGGCTACACCTTC. This encodes CSVGGVDRANYGYTF.